This T cell receptor beta chain was captured in a study of T cell responses to AZD1222 COVID-19 vaccine. As concerns this clone: Its antigen is not known.

Germline V gene data show CDR1 as MDHEN and CDR2 as SYDVKM. This CDR3 contains 19 residues. Trimming removed 5 bases from V and 6 bases from J, with 31 bases in between. Sequenced by immunoSEQ multiplex PCR; TCRdb stores in-frame clones only, minus some. The sample carries around 190,000 clones, 80% to 90% recorded once. Findings and limits, study-wide: Seropositive AZD1222 recipients at baseline numbered only 5 or 6.

The receptor's source is an adult who received the AZD1222 COVID-19 vaccine. This sample comprised peripheral blood, obtained 28 days after the second AZD1222 dose. V and J are TRBV28 and TRBJ1-2; a weak D match, TRBD1 (5 bases). CDR3 nucleotide sequence: TGTGCCAGCAGTCTTCTAGGGGAAGGCTTACGTATTGTGGGGCATGGCTACACCTTC. Amino acids: CASSLLGEGLRIVGHGYTF.